A single sample is the source of the 23 T cell receptor beta chains below, sequenced in a study of blood T cells in healthy people across ages. Sample-barcoded 5' priming and a J-beta primer mix drove a second PCR of about 6 to 12 cycles. TCRdb reprocessed the 5' RACE reads with MiXCR, giving one entry per CDR3 protein. The sample carries hundreds of thousands of distinct CDR3 sequences, more than 40% recorded once. Sequencing was done on a sample of blood. These receptors came from a man in his sixties in good health.

A few counts support this clonotype. The CDR3 loop reads CASSPTHSYEQYF. The CDR3, as DNA: TGTGCCAGCAGTCCCACTCACTCCTACGAGCAGTACTTC. The V call is TRBV12-3 or TRBV12-4, the J call TRBJ2-7; no clear D gene. The CDR3 consists of 13 residues. V dropped 5 bases and J dropped 0 bases, with 8 bases sitting between them.

The table lists this clonotype with a few counts. The chain combines TRBV25-1 with TRBJ2-1; TRBD1 might be the D (6 bases). The J call is uncertain, as TRBJ2-7 better fits the DNA end. The CDR3 is 15 residues long. Germline CDR1 and CDR2: MGHDK and SYGVNS. The CDR3 protein is CASSPTGSSYNEQYF. The CDR3 DNA reads TGTGCCAGCAGTCCTACAGGGAGCTCCTACAATGAGCAGTACTTC.

V usage is TRBV7-3 and J usage is TRBJ2-2; D is uncertain. Trimming pared 5 bases from V and 7 bases from J, leaving 14 bases between. CDR1 and CDR2 from the germline V gene are SGHTA and FQGTGA. This CDR3 has 14 amino acids. The CDR3 DNA reads as TGTGCCAGCAGCGCAAAACCGAAGGACGGGGAGCTGTTTTTT. As protein: CASSAKPKDGELFF.

V and J are TRBV20-1 and TRBJ2-3, with D uncertain. The CDR3 totals 13 residues. Germline assignment: CDR1 DFQATT and CDR2 SNEGSKA (reference sequence). Here the CDR3 reads CSAAPSGRDTQYF. The CDR3 region has the DNA TGCAGCGCCGCGCCGTCGGGCCGAGATACGCAGTATTTT.

V usage is TRBV7-3 and J usage is TRBJ2-1; the D gene is possibly TRBD1 (5 bases). The V gene's germline CDR1 is SGHTA and CDR2 FQGTGA. V lost 0 bases and J lost 13, with 13 bases in between. This CDR3 is 13 amino acids long. The CDR3 nucleotides read TGTGCCAGCAGCTTAACTCGCGGCAGGGAACAGTTCTTC. This gives the protein CASSLTRGREQFF.

For this clonotype: This may be a read error, as it is one base from a much larger clone. The J gene is TRBJ1-2, the V gene TRBV6-1, with 11 bases matching TRBD1. CDR1 MNHNS and CDR2 SASEGT come from the germline V gene. The CDR3 sequence is 14 residues long. This CDR3 is CASSSGQGAYGYIF. CDR3 bases: TGTGCCAGCAGTTCCGGACAGGGGGCCTATGGCTACATCTTC.

The chain recombines TRBV7-9 with TRBJ2-1; 7 bases are shared with TRBD2. V was pared by 5 bases and J by 4 bases, with 11 bases of the junction left unmatched. CDR1 is SEHNR and CDR2 is FQNEAQ in the germline V gene (reference sequence). The CDR3 contains 16 residues. The CDR3 bases are TGTGCCAGCAGCATTGTAGGGGCTAGCGGTTACAATGAGCAGTTCTTC. As protein: CASSIVGASGYNEQFF.

This clonotype was seen more than once but under ten times. The chain has TRBV29-1 and TRBJ1-1, with a weak D call TRBD1 (6 bases). Per germline, CDR1 SQVTM and CDR2 ANQGSEA. Trimming shortened V by 6 bases and J by 4 bases, and 12 bases separated the two germline ends. The CDR3 runs to 12 residues. The CDR3 DNA sequence: TGCAGCGTGGCACAGGGTCCCACTGAAGCTTTCTTT. Translating gives CSVAQGPTEAFF.

Points on this clonotype: At one end, the junction sequence differs from germline, possibly due to a read error. The chain combines TRBV6-2 or TRBV6-3 with TRBJ2-7; possibly TRBD1 or TRBD2 for D (6 bases each). CDR3 length equals 15 residues. Germline CDR1 and CDR2: MNHEY and SVGEGT. The CDR3 DNA reads TGTGCCTGCAGTTACGGGGGCGGCTTCTCCTACGAGCAGTACTTC. Its translation is CACSYGGGFSYEQYF.

The chain recombines TRBV4-1 with TRBJ2-5, with unresolved D. V lost 1 base to trimming and J lost 4 bases, with 10 bases between them. The CDR3 length is 14 residues. The V gene's germline CDR1 is MGHRA and CDR2 YSYEKL. The CDR3 loop reads CASSQVPGRETQYF. The CDR3 DNA follows: TGCGCCAGCAGCCAAGTTCCCGGGCGAGAGACCCAGTACTTC.

This clonotype was counted between two and nine times. CDR3 nucleotides: TGTGCCACCAGCAGTCCCGGGAGGACTAGTCCCTATGAGCAGTTCTTC. Amino acid sequence: CATSSPGRTSPYEQFF. The chain combines TRBV15 with TRBJ2-1; 7 bases agree with TRBD2. Trimming cost V 3 bases and J 8 bases; bases outside gene matches: 13. Germline lookup yields CDR1 LNHNV and CDR2 YYDKDF (reference sequence). This CDR3 spans 16 amino acids.

The J gene is TRBJ2-7, the V gene TRBV6-1; 13 positions agree with TRBD2. This CDR3 region has 18 residues. Germline loops: CDR1 MNHNS, CDR2 SASEGT. V shed 6 bases and J 7 bases; nucleotides not matched to a gene: 18. DNA of the CDR3: TGTGCCAGCAGCCCGGGACTAGCGGGGTCGGGCCCCTACAATGAGCAGTACTTC. Protein product: CASSPGLAGSGPYNEQYF.

This sequence joins TRBV2 and TRBJ2-7; 9 bases fit TRBD1. Germline lookup yields CDR1 SNHLY and CDR2 FYNNEI. There are 13 residues in the CDR3. J was trimmed by 2 bases and V by 8 bases; bases with no gene match: 4. The CDR3 sequence: CASQDRGTYEQYF. CDR3 nucleotides: TGTGCCAGCCAGGACAGGGGAACCTACGAGCAGTACTTC.

The chain uses TRBV24-1 and TRBJ2-1; 7 bases are shared with TRBD2. This CDR3 is 17 amino acids long. In germline, CDR1 is KGHDR, CDR2 SFDVKD. V was pared by 8 bases and J by 1 base, with 13 bases of the junction left unmatched. The CDR3 loop is CATTSGTINGSYNEQFF. In DNA, the CDR3 is TGTGCCACCACATCCGGGACTATAAATGGATCCTACAATGAGCAGTTCTTC.

This clonotype appeared a few times. The V call is TRBV12-3 or TRBV12-4, the J call TRBJ1-5; no firm D call. This CDR3 is built from 15 residues. Trimming stripped 5 bases from V and 3 bases from J, with 14 bases between. CDR3 bases: TGTGCCAGCAGTCCCGACGGGGTTTCCAATCAGCCCCAGCATTTT. Translated: CASSPDGVSNQPQHF.

The chain links TRBV10-3 to TRBJ1-2; D is perhaps TRBD1 (5 bases). The CDR3 has 13 residues. The V gene lost 3 bases and the J gene lost 8 bases, with 13 bases spanning the gap. Germline CDR1 reads ENHRY; CDR2 reads SYGVKD. CDR3 loop: CAISEPWGDGYTF. The CDR3 bases are TGTGCCATCAGTGAACCCTGGGGGGACGGCTACACCTTC.

This clonotype occurred a few times. The gene calls are TRBV5-1 and TRBJ1-6; D ambiguous. Germline V lookup: CDR1 SGHRS, CDR2 YFSETQ. V was trimmed by 10 bases and J by 12 bases, leaving 20 bases between them. There are 13 residues in the CDR3. CDR3 DNA: TGCGCCTGGCAGTTCAAAAAACTCCAACCCCTCCACTTT. Its protein product is CAWQFKKLQPLHF.

This clonotype was counted once. V and J are TRBV30 and TRBJ2-5; D may be TRBD1 or TRBD2 (6 bases each). The DNA end is a closer match to TRBJ2-7, so the J assignment may be wrong. Germline V gives CDR1 GTSNPN, CDR2 SVGIG (reference sequence). The CDR3 sequence is 13 residues long. In DNA form, the CDR3 reads TGTGCCTCCTCGCGGGACATGGGTGCCGAGCAGTACTTC. Translating gives CASSRDMGAEQYF.

The chain joins TRBV30 to TRBJ1-1, with D hard to call. V was shortened by 2 bases and J by 6 bases, with 7 bases between the two germline ends. There are 11 residues in the CDR3. CDR1 and CDR2 (germline): GTSNPN, SVGIG (reference sequence). DNA for the CDR3: TGTGCCTGGAGTAGGGCTGCTGAAGCTTTCTTT. This gives the protein CAWSRAAEAFF. Full variable domain (outside the CDR3, taken from reference TRBV30 and TRBJ1-1): SQTIHQWPATLVQPVGSPLSLECTVEGTSNPNLYWYRQAAGRGLQLLFYSVGIGQISSEVPQNLSASRPQDRQFILSSKKLLLSDSGFYLCAWSRAAEAFFGQGTRLTVV.

The chain recombines TRBV20-1 with TRBJ2-5; D perhaps matches TRBD2 (6 bases). V gave up 0 bases and J gave up 11 bases, with 22 bases separating them. CDR1 and CDR2 (germline): DFQATT, SNEGSKA (reference sequence). This CDR3 contains 15 residues. The CDR3 DNA follows: TGCAGTGCTAGAGATTCTCCGGGGGTGGTGAATGAGCAGTACTTC. It translates to CSARDSPGVVNEQYF.

This chain joins TRBV6-6 and TRBJ1-5; TRBD1 aligns across 7 bases. Germline CDR1 is MNHNY and CDR2 is SVGAGI (reference sequence). The CDR3 totals 13 residues. V dropped 10 bases and J dropped 0; count of bases not matched to a gene: 3. The CDR3 region has the DNA TGTGCCATCCGGGACAGTAGCAATCAGCCCCAGCATTTT. It is translated as CAIRDSSNQPQHF.

Here the CDR3 reads CASSYYHRRDRHTQYF. Written as DNA, the CDR3 is TGTGCCAGCAGTTACTACCATCGCCGGGACAGGCATACGCAGTATTTT. The chain is built from TRBV6-5 and TRBJ2-3; 8 bases match TRBD1. There are 16 residues in the CDR3. Looked up from germline, CDR1 is MNHEY and CDR2 is SVGAGI. Trimming took 1 base from V and 7 from J; bases not matched to a gene: 10.

The rearrangement joins TRBV4-3 to TRBJ1-2, with D unclear. There are 15 residues in the CDR3. The germline CDR1 and CDR2 sequences are LGHNA and YSLEER. Trimming removed 0 bases from V and 2 bases from J, with 10 bases in between. The CDR3 loop reads CASSQDQWANYGYTF. The CDR3, as DNA: TGCGCCAGCAGCCAAGATCAATGGGCGAACTATGGCTACACCTTC.